These 14 T cell receptor beta chains came from one sample sequenced in a study of cytomegalovirus exposure and HLA in healthy donors. Researchers ran the PCR with 60 Vbeta and 13 Jbeta primers. Assay: immunoSEQ multiplex PCR; the TCRdb copy retains only in-frame clones and omits some. This table has about 90,000 clones, roughly 74% appearing once. The sequenced material came from PBMCs. Receptors were obtained from a woman under 30 in good health and CMV-seropositive.

This chain connects TRBV28 to TRBJ2-7; D is possibly TRBD2 (6 bases). CDR1 and CDR2 from the germline V gene are MDHEN and SYDVKM. The V end lost 6 bases, the J end lost 2 bases, and 11 bases lay between the germline ends. The CDR3 covers 13 residues. The CDR3 spells CASSTSLPYEQYF. CDR3 DNA: TGTGCCAGCAGCACTAGCTTGCCCTACGAGCAGTACTTC.

The gene calls are TRBV7-6 and TRBJ1-1; D is perhaps TRBD1 (5 bases). CDR1 SGHVS and CDR2 FNYEAQ come from the germline V gene. The V end was cut by 4 bases, the J end by 3 bases, with 15 bases between. The CDR3 totals 15 residues. DNA for the CDR3: TGTGCCAGCAGCTCCCCACGGGGGGAGTACACTGAAGCTTTCTTT. Protein sequence: CASSSPRGEYTEAFF.

V gene TRBV9 combines with J gene TRBJ2-1; a weak D match, TRBD2 (5 bases). The V gene lost 4 bases and the J gene lost 9 bases, with 11 bases spanning the gap. The CDR3 extends over 12 amino acids. Germline V gene sequence: CDR1 SGDLS, CDR2 YYNGEE. The CDR3 region has the DNA TGTGCCAGCAGCCCATCCGAGGGTGAGCAGTTCTTC. It encodes CASSPSEGEQFF.

The CDR3 DNA follows: TGTGCCAGCAGCTTAGGGACAGGGGGGGAAAAACTGTTTTTT. Translated: CASSLGTGGEKLFF. The rearrangement links TRBV7-6 to TRBJ1-4; 10 positions match TRBD1. Germline V lookup: CDR1 SGHVS, CDR2 FNYEAQ. The CDR3 has 14 amino acids. The V gene end was trimmed by 1 base and the J gene end by 8 bases; junction bases not matched to a gene: 1.

The rearrangement joins TRBV7-9 to TRBJ2-5; 8 positions match TRBD2. The CDR3 runs 13 residues. The germline gives CDR1 SEHNR, CDR2 FQNEAQ (reference sequence). V trimming: 4 bases; J trimming: 5 bases; junction bases outside the gene matches: 3. In DNA form, the CDR3 reads TGTGCCAGCAGCTCCGGGACTAGGGAGACCCAGTACTTC. Amino acid sequence: CASSSGTRETQYF.

The V call is TRBV4-2, the J call TRBJ2-5; possible D gene TRBD2, 5 bases. The CDR3 is 16 amino acids. Germline values: CDR1 LGHNA, CDR2 YNFKEQ. V was pared by 4 bases and J by 0 bases, with 15 bases between. The CDR3 loop is CASSLKMAGNQETQYF. The DNA of the CDR3 is TGTGCCAGCAGCCTCAAGATGGCCGGGAACCAAGAGACCCAGTACTTC.

This chain joins TRBV5-1 and TRBJ2-5, with 7 bases matching TRBD1. CDR1 and CDR2 from the germline V gene are SGHRS and YFSETQ. This CDR3 region has 14 residues. With 6 bases clipped from V and 2 bases from J, the junction kept 7 bases outside the gene matches. CDR3: CASNPGQRQETQYF. The DNA for the CDR3 is TGCGCCAGCAACCCGGGACAGAGACAAGAGACCCAGTACTTC.

The V and J genes are TRBV28 and TRBJ2-7; possibly TRBD1 for D (6 bases). Trimming stripped 6 bases from V and 3 bases from J, with 21 bases between. The CDR3 covers 16 residues. The V gene's germline CDR1 is MDHEN and CDR2 SYDVKM. The CDR3 spells CASSKGNRELDYEQYF. CDR3 nucleotides: TGTGCCAGCAGCAAAGGGAACAGGGAGTTGGACTACGAGCAGTACTTC.

This clone has a single count. The gene calls are TRBV5-4 and TRBJ2-7, with D possibly TRBD1 on 6 matching bases. The CDR3 has 14 amino acids. In germline, CDR1 is SGHNT, CDR2 YYREEE (reference sequence). V lost 3 bases to trimming and J lost 6 bases, with 16 bases between them. CDR3 sequence: CASSSWDGGREQYF. The CDR3 coding sequence is TGTGCCAGCAGCTCCTGGGATGGGGGCCGCGAGCAGTACTTC.

This clone has a single count. The V gene is TRBV27, the J gene TRBJ2-3; D is perhaps TRBD2 (6 bases). The length of the CDR3 is 13 residues. Germline V gives CDR1 MNHEY, CDR2 SMNVEV (reference sequence). The V end lost 5 bases, the J end lost 6 bases, and 12 bases lay between the germline ends. CDR3: CASSPGSSDTQYF. The CDR3 region has the DNA TGTGCCAGCAGTCCCGGGAGTTCTGATACGCAGTATTTT.

This clone was recorded a few times. The genes are TRBV9 and TRBJ2-3; 7 bases match TRBD2. The germline gives CDR1 SGDLS, CDR2 YYNGEE. The length of the CDR3 is 17 residues. V gave up 0 bases and J gave up 3 bases; unmatched junction bases: 10. CDR3 in DNA: TGTGCCAGCAGCGTAGGGGGGGGAAACCTAGTAACAGATACGCAGTATTTT. Its protein is CASSVGGGNLVTDTQYF. Variable domain in full (rest from reference TRBV9 and TRBJ2-3): DSGVTQTPKHLITATGQRVTLRCSPRSGDLSVYWYQQSLDQGLQFLIQYYNGEERAKGNILERFSAQQFPDLHSELNLSSLELGDSALYFCASSVGGGNLVTDTQYFGPGTRLTVL.

The chain has TRBV30 and TRBJ1-4; TRBD1 might be the D (5 bases). V lost 0 bases and J lost 8, with 16 bases in between. The CDR3 has 15 amino acids. Germline V CDR1 and CDR2: GTSNPN, SVGIG (reference sequence). For the CDR3, the DNA is TGTGCCTGGAGTGTATCGGGGGGTCGTAGGGAAAAACTGTTTTTT. Translating gives CAWSVSGGRREKLFF.

This clone showed up just a few times. The rearrangement joins TRBV28 to TRBJ1-5; tentative D call: TRBD1 (6 bases). CDR1 is MDHEN and CDR2 is SYDVKM in the germline V gene. Trimming pared 2 bases from V and 0 bases from J, leaving 8 bases between. The CDR3 loop spans 15 amino acids. CDR3 residues: CASSLGGHSNQPQHF. Here the CDR3 DNA reads TGTGCCAGCAGTTTAGGGGGACATAGCAATCAGCCCCAGCATTTT.

The rearrangement joins TRBV4-1 to TRBJ1-4; the D is unclear. Trimming cost V 4 bases and J 7 bases, with 10 bases left between them. Germline CDR1 MGHRA, CDR2 YSYEKL. This CDR3 has 13 amino acids. CDR3 bases: TGCGCCAGCAGCCGTCTTCTTTCTGAAAAACTGTTTTTT. Amino acids: CASSRLLSEKLFF.